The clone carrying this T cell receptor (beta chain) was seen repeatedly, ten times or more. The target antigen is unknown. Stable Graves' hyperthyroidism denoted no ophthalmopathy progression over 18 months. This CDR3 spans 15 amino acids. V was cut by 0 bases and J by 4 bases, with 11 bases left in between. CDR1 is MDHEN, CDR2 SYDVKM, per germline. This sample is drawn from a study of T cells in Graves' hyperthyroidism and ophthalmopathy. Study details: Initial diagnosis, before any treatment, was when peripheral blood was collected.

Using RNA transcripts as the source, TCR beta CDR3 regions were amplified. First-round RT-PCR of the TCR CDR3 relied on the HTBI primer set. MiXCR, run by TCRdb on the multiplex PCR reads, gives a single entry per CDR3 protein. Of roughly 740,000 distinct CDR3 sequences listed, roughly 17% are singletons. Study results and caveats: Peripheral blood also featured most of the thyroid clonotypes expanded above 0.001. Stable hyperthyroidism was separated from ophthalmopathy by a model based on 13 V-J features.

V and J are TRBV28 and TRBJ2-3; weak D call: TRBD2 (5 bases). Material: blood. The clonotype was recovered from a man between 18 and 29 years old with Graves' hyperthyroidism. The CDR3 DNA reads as TGTGCCAGCAGTTTATGGGGAGATGGCCCAGATACGCAGTATTTT. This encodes CASSLWGDGPDTQYF. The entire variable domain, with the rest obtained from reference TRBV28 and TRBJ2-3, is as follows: DVKVTQSSRYLVKRTGEKVFLECVQDMDHENMFWYRQDPGLGLRLIYFSYDVKMKEKGDIPEGYSVSREKKERFSLILESASTNQTSMYLCASSLWGDGPDTQYFGPGTRLTVL.